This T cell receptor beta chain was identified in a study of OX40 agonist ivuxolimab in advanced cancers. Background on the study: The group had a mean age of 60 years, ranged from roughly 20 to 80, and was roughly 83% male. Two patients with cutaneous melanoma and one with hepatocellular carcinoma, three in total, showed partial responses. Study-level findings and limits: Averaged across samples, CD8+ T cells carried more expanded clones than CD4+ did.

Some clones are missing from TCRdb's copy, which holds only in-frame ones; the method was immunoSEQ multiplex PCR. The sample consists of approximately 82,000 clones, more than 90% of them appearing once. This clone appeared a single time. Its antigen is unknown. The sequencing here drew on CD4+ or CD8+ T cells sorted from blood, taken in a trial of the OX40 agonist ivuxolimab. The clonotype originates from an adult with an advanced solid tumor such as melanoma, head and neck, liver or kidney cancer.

CDR3 DNA sequence: TGCGCCAGCAGTGATGCAGGGATTCAGTTCTTC. Its translation is CASSDAGIQFF. This chain links TRBV10-1 with TRBJ2-1; weak D call: TRBD1 (5 bases). The CDR3 totals 11 residues. The germline V and J ends were trimmed by 3 bases and 13 bases, with 10 bases remaining between them. Germline V CDR1 and CDR2: WNHNN, SYGVQD (reference sequence).